These 6 T cell receptor beta chains originate from one sample sequenced in a study of vaccination and CD4 T cells after COVID-19. Treatment defined: approximately 11-day PBMC culture with coronavirus spike peptide pools or control peptides (ViraFEST assay). No antigen has been assigned to these receptors. Cultured CD4+ T cells had their DNA profiled by the Oncomine TCR Beta short-read assay. One entry per CDR3 protein results from TCRdb running MiXCR on the PCR reads. The sample has over 9,000 distinct CDR3 sequences, approximately 53% seen once; the top ten hold under 15%. Sequencing used CD4+ T cells from blood, cultured in vitro. These TCRs come from a human donor who had recovered from COVID-19.

The chain uses TRBV5-4 and TRBJ2-7; 7 positions match TRBD2. The germline V gene has CDR1 SGHNT and CDR2 YYREEE (reference sequence). The CDR3 extends over 14 amino acids. The ends lost 3 bases at V and 0 bases at J; junction bases unmatched: 3. DNA for the CDR3: TGTGCCAGCAGCTCTAGCGGTTACTCCTACGAGCAGTACTTC. It encodes CASSSSGYSYEQYF.

This clonotype was found a few times. The CDR3 DNA sequence: TGCAGTGCTACAAACAGGGGGGGGAAAGAGACCCAGTACTTC. Translated: CSATNRGGKETQYF. This chain links TRBV20-1 with TRBJ2-5; D is perhaps TRBD1 (8 bases). The germline V and J ends were trimmed by 4 bases and 3 bases, with 15 bases remaining between them. The CDR3 is 14 residues long. Germline V lookup: CDR1 DFQATT, CDR2 SNEGSKA (reference sequence).

The genes are TRBV19 and TRBJ2-3; 7 bases are a match to TRBD2. Germline V lookup: CDR1 LNHDA, CDR2 SQIVND (reference sequence). The V gene end was trimmed by 4 bases and the J gene end by 6 bases; junction bases not matched to a gene: 13. CDR3 size: 16 residues. CDR3 sequence (DNA): TGTGCCAGTAGTAGCGGGGGAGGAGGGTTTATCGATACGCAGTATTTT. It yields the protein CASSSGGGGFIDTQYF.

The J gene is TRBJ1-2, the V gene TRBV7-2; D is possibly TRBD1 (6 bases). The germline V gene encodes CDR1 SGHTA and CDR2 FQGNSA. The CDR3 has 15 residues. The V end was cut by 1 base, the J end by 2 bases, with 11 bases between. The DNA of the CDR3 is TGTGCCAGCAGCTTAGTTCAGGGGCTAAACTATGGCTACACCTTC. This codes for CASSLVQGLNYGYTF.

The gene calls are TRBV11-2 and TRBJ2-3; a possible D gene is TRBD1 (5 bases). Germline V gene lookup returns CDR1 SGHAT and CDR2 FQNNGV. This CDR3 has 14 amino acids. Between the trimmed V and J ends, which lost 4 bases and 3 bases, there was a span of 11 bases. CDR3 amino acids: CASSSRGKTDTQYF. The CDR3 nucleotides read TGTGCCAGCAGCTCAAGGGGCAAGACAGATACGCAGTATTTT.

The rearrangement uses TRBV2 and TRBJ1-5, with 10 nucleotides matching TRBD1. V was pared by 6 bases and J by 6 bases, with 20 bases of the junction left unmatched. Germline V gene data show CDR1 as SNHLY and CDR2 as FYNNEI. This CDR3 contains 19 residues. The CDR3 sequence: CASSVPGQGNPEEGQPQHF. CDR3 DNA sequence: TGTGCCAGCAGCGTCCCGGGACAGGGGAACCCTGAGGAAGGTCAGCCCCAGCATTTT. Full variable domain (outside the CDR3, taken from reference TRBV2 and TRBJ1-5): EPEVTQTPSHQVTQMGQEVILRCVPISNHLYFYWYRQILGQKVEFLVSFYNNEISEKSEIFDDQFSVERPDGSNFTLKIRSTKLEDSAMYFCASSVPGQGNPEEGQPQHFGDGTRLSIL.